Below, 20 T cell receptor beta chains from the same sample are listed, as sequenced in a study of T cell responses to AZD1222 COVID-19 vaccine (dated by TCRdb to 2020 to 2022). The time point label, as the study defines it: about 28 days (+/-7) after the second vaccine dose. Library generation was performed with the immunoSEQ multiplex PCR assay. Imported from immuneACCESS, the table was reduced by TCRdb to in-frame sequences with V and J called. These copies leave out some clones; in studies compared against another copy, an unresolved V gene accounts for under half, and the cause of the remainder is not known. The sample table lists 250,000 to 300,000 clones, 90% to 95% of them with a count of one. The ten top clones hold 0.5% to 0.7% of the sample. The sample here was peripheral blood, taken 28 days after the second AZD1222 dose. These TCRs come from an adult who received the AZD1222 COVID-19 vaccine.

This clone was recorded once. This chain's CDR3 is CASSLGGAGTEAFF. The DNA for the CDR3 is TGTGCCAGCAGCTTAGGGGGGGCCGGCACTGAAGCTTTCTTT. The V call is TRBV7-8, the J call TRBJ1-1; D possibly corresponds to TRBD1 (6 bases). V lost 1 base to trimming and J lost 4 bases, with 10 bases between them. The CDR3 extends over 14 amino acids. Germline V lookup: CDR1 SGHVS, CDR2 FQNEAQ.

J is TRBJ1-1 and V is TRBV19; the D gene is possibly TRBD1 (5 bases). Germline loops: CDR1 LNHDA, CDR2 SQIVND (reference sequence). V was cut by 6 bases and J by 5 bases, with 16 bases left in between. This CDR3 region has 14 residues. In DNA, the CDR3 is TGTGCCAGTAGAGCTCCAGGGTTCCGGACTGAAGCTTTCTTT. Its translation: CASRAPGFRTEAFF.

Concerning this clone: At one boundary the junction diverges from the germline segment, which might be a read error. The V and J genes are TRBV19 and TRBJ1-1; 9 bases are a match to TRBD1. CDR1 and CDR2 from the germline V gene are LNHDA and SQIVND (reference sequence). This CDR3 has 16 amino acids. The CDR3 DNA is TGTGCCAGTAGTAGCGGACAGGGGTGGTTGAAAACTGAAGCTTTCTTT. Amino acids: CASSSGQGWLKTEAFF.

The chain couples TRBV5-1 to TRBJ1-2; D unresolved. CDR1 is SGHRS and CDR2 is YFSETQ in the germline V gene. The CDR3 is 14 amino acids. V gave up 1 base and J gave up 5 bases, with 12 bases separating them. CDR3: CASSLTRLQYGYTF. The CDR3 DNA reads TGCGCCAGCAGCTTGACACGGCTGCAATATGGCTACACCTTC.

The chain employs TRBV28 and TRBJ2-7, with TRBD1 identical over 8 bases. Per the germline V gene, CDR1 is MDHEN and CDR2 is SYDVKM. The trim removed 5 bases at V and 6 bases at J, leaving 0 bases unmatched. This CDR3 contains 11 residues. The CDR3 sequence: CASSGTGEQYF. DNA for the CDR3: TGTGCCAGCAGTGGGACAGGCGAGCAGTACTTC.

This chain uses TRBV7-2 with TRBJ2-5; the D is unclear. V dropped 1 base and J dropped 7 bases, with 7 bases sitting between them. Germline lookup yields CDR1 SGHTA and CDR2 FQGNSA. CDR3 length equals 12 residues. DNA of the CDR3: TGTGCCAGCAGCTTAGTGGGCGCGACCCAGTACTTC. It translates to CASSLVGATQYF.

This chain uses TRBV6-5 with TRBJ1-5, with a weak D call TRBD1 (6 bases). CDR3 length equals 15 residues. The V end was cut by 0 bases, the J end by 2 bases, with 8 bases between. Germline values: CDR1 MNHEY, CDR2 SVGAGI. CDR3 in amino acids: CASSYSRGGNQPQHF. The CDR3, as DNA: TGTGCCAGCAGTTACTCGAGGGGGGGCAATCAGCCCCAGCATTTT.

This chain uses TRBV4-1 with TRBJ1-6; TRBD1 might be the D (6 bases). This CDR3 has 17 residues. Trimming removed 3 bases at V and 8 bases at J, with 20 bases between. The germline V gene has CDR1 MGHRA and CDR2 YSYEKL. The CDR3: CASSQDSHRVSDSPLHF. For the CDR3, the DNA is TGCGCCAGCAGCCAGGATAGCCACAGGGTCTCGGATTCACCCCTCCACTTT.

The chain carries TRBV19 and TRBJ1-6, with D unclear. Germline CDR1 reads LNHDA; CDR2 reads SQIVND (reference sequence). The V and J ends lost 1 base and 7 bases respectively, with 11 bases between them. The CDR3 spans 15 residues. In DNA form, the CDR3 reads TGTGCCAGTAGTATAGGCGGCAGTACCAATTCACCCCTCCACTTT. Protein product: CASSIGGSTNSPLHF.

The chain combines TRBV28 with TRBJ2-7; a possible D gene is TRBD2 (6 bases). Trimming took 5 bases from V and 7 from J, leaving 15 bases between them. Germline V gene lookup returns CDR1 MDHEN and CDR2 SYDVKM. CDR3 length: 13 residues. CDR3 residues: CASSPAGSREQYF. CDR3 nucleotides: TGTGCCAGCAGTCCCGCCGGGAGCAGGGAGCAGTACTTC. The entire variable domain, with the rest obtained from reference TRBV28 and TRBJ2-7, is as follows: DVKVTQSSRYLVKRTGEKVFLECVQDMDHENMFWYRQDPGLGLRLIYFSYDVKMKEKGDIPEGYSVSREKKERFSLILESASTNQTSMYLCASSPAGSREQYFGPGTRLTVT.

The rearrangement uses TRBV6-6 and TRBJ2-1; TRBD2 matches at 12 bases. Germline V gene lookup returns CDR1 MNHNY and CDR2 SVGAGI (reference sequence). The CDR3 contains 18 residues. Trimming at V came to 5 bases and at J to 0 bases, leaving 8 bases not matched to a gene. In nucleotides, the CDR3 is TGTGCCAGCAGTCCCGGGACTAGCGGGCCCAGCTCCTACAATGAGCAGTTCTTC. Protein product: CASSPGTSGPSSYNEQFF.

The V and J genes are TRBV10-3 and TRBJ2-5, with a weak D call TRBD2 (5 bases). CDR3 size: 13 residues. From germline, CDR1 is ENHRY and CDR2 SYGVKD. Trimming shortened V by 11 bases and J by 5 bases, and 18 bases separated the two germline ends. The CDR3 sequence is CASERAIGETQYF. The CDR3 coding sequence is TGTGCCTCCGAGAGGGCTATCGGGGAGACCCAGTACTTC.

The chain's CDR3 is CASSPRGRKLFF. CDR3 DNA sequence: TGTGCCAGCTCACCCAGAGGAAGAAAACTGTTTTTT. This sequence joins TRBV18 and TRBJ1-4, with D hard to call. This CDR3 contains 12 residues. Germline V CDR1 and CDR2: KGHSH, LQKENI. The V and J ends lost 3 bases and 10 bases respectively, with 9 bases between them.

The V and J genes are TRBV27 and TRBJ2-6; the D is unclear. The germline CDR1 and CDR2 sequences are MNHEY and SMNVEV (reference sequence). The CDR3 is made up of 13 amino acids. Trimming cost V 3 bases and J 8 bases, with 8 bases left between them. This chain's CDR3 is CASSLKPTNVLTF. The CDR3 nucleotides are TGTGCCAGCAGTTTGAAGCCTACCAACGTCCTGACTTTC.

This clone was seen a handful of times. This chain links TRBV3-1 (or the pseudogene TRBV3-2) with TRBJ1-6; D is undetermined. Per the germline V gene, CDR1 is LGHDT and CDR2 is YNNKEL (reference sequence). The CDR3 runs to 18 residues. Trimming pared 5 bases from V and 5 bases from J, leaving 22 bases between. The CDR3 DNA reads as TGTGCCAGCAGCGAAAGACCGATCCTCGCAACAAATAATTCACCCCTCCACTTT. This codes for CASSERPILATNNSPLHF.

This chain joins TRBV4-1 and TRBJ1-5; D might be TRBD1 (6 bases). V was pared by 0 bases and J by 3 bases, with 9 bases between. The germline V gene encodes CDR1 MGHRA and CDR2 YSYEKL. The CDR3 consists of 15 residues. This CDR3 is CASSQEGGLNQPQHF. CDR3 nucleotide sequence: TGCGCCAGCAGCCAAGAGGGGGGCCTCAATCAGCCCCAGCATTTT.

The V call is TRBV9, the J call TRBJ2-7; D is possibly TRBD1 (6 bases). CDR1 is SGDLS and CDR2 is YYNGEE in the germline V gene. Trimming pared 4 bases from V and 7 bases from J, leaving 21 bases between. This CDR3 has 15 amino acids. DNA of the CDR3: TGTGCCAGCAGCCAAGATGGCCAGGGGTATCGGGAGCAGTACTTC. Protein: CASSQDGQGYREQYF.

V gene TRBV27 combines with J gene TRBJ2-2, with a tentative D call TRBD1 (5 bases). Germline V gene data show CDR1 as MNHEY and CDR2 as SMNVEV (reference sequence). CDR3 length: 15 residues. The germline V and J ends were trimmed by 2 bases and 2 bases, with 9 bases remaining between them. The CDR3 loop reads CASSLQGFNTGELFF. Here the CDR3 DNA reads TGTGCCAGCAGTTTACAGGGATTTAACACCGGGGAGCTGTTTTTT.

V usage is TRBV24-1 and J usage is TRBJ1-2; possible D gene TRBD1, 6 bases. The CDR3 runs to 11 residues. The ends were cut back, 9 bases at V and 8 bases at J, with 12 bases in the middle. The germline V gene has CDR1 KGHDR and CDR2 SFDVKD. Here the CDR3 DNA reads TGTGCCACCTCTCAGGGGCAGGGCTACACCTTC. Its protein is CATSQGQGYTF.

V gene TRBV28 combines with J gene TRBJ2-3; tentative D call: TRBD1 (6 bases). The CDR3 consists of 15 residues. Germline V gene lookup returns CDR1 MDHEN and CDR2 SYDVKM. The V end lost 4 bases, the J end lost 0 bases, and 11 bases lay between the germline ends. The CDR3: CASSSPGDSTDTQYF. The CDR3 bases are TGTGCCAGCAGTTCCCCAGGGGATAGCACAGATACGCAGTATTTT.